The 27 T cell receptor beta chains given below trace back to one sample, sequenced in a study of T cell responses to AZD1222 COVID-19 vaccine. Here immunoSEQ multiplex PCR was the method, and the copy in TCRdb shows in-frame clones only, minus some. The table shows 90,000 to 120,000 clones, with over 85% occurring only once. The sample in question was peripheral blood, obtained on day 0 of AZD1222 vaccination. The receptors originated from an adult in good health.

The chain has TRBV6-5 and TRBJ1-1; D gene ambiguous. This CDR3 spans 14 amino acids. Trimming removed 0 bases from V and 2 bases from J, with 7 bases in between. The germline gives CDR1 MNHEY, CDR2 SVGAGI. Written as DNA, the CDR3 is TGTGCCAGCAGTTACTCGACGGCAAACACTGAAGCTTTCTTT. Its protein is CASSYSTANTEAFF.

V gene TRBV5-6 combines with J gene TRBJ1-1; D is ambiguous. The CDR3 sequence is 14 residues long. The ends were cut back, 3 bases at V and 5 bases at J, with 14 bases in the middle. Germline V CDR1 and CDR2: SGHDT, YYEEEE. CDR3 nucleotides: TGTGCCAGCAGCTCCTACCGGGGTCAAACTGAAGCTTTCTTT. It is translated as CASSSYRGQTEAFF.

The chain joins TRBV7-2 to TRBJ1-1, with D perhaps TRBD1 (5 bases). V was shortened by 0 bases and J by 3 bases, with 17 bases between the two germline ends. Per germline, CDR1 SGHTA and CDR2 FQGNSA. There are 17 residues in the CDR3. The CDR3 sequence is CASSLALIAGFHTEAFF. CDR3 in DNA: TGTGCCAGCAGCTTAGCTTTGATTGCAGGGTTCCACACTGAAGCTTTCTTT.

In its sample, this clone was seen once. The chain uses TRBV10-3 and TRBJ1-1, with 9 positions matching TRBD1. The CDR3 spans 12 residues. V lost 10 bases to trimming and J lost 3 bases; unmatched junction nucleotides: 3. CDR1 and CDR2 from the germline V gene are ENHRY and SYGVKD. DNA of the CDR3: TGTGCCACACGACAGGGGGACACTGAAGCTTTCTTT. This gives the protein CATRQGDTEAFF.

V is TRBV7-9 and J is TRBJ1-1; tentative D call: TRBD1 (6 bases). The CDR3 contains 14 residues. Germline loops: CDR1 SEHNR, CDR2 FQNEAQ (reference sequence). Trimming shortened V by 3 bases and J by 11 bases, and 19 bases separated the two germline ends. CDR3 DNA: TGTGCCAGCAGCTTGGCCAGGGGCCCCGCTGGGGCTTTCTTT. It yields the protein CASSLARGPAGAFF. The variable domain in full, completed from reference TRBV7-9 and TRBJ1-1, reads DTGVSQNPRHKITKRGQNVTFRCDPISEHNRLYWYRQTLGQGPEFLTYFQNEAQLEKSRLLSDRFSAERPKGSFSTLEIQRTEQGDSAMYLCASSLARGPAGAFFGQGTRLTVV.

J is TRBJ2-7 and V is TRBV11-2; tentatively, D is TRBD2 (6 bases). Looked up from germline, CDR1 is SGHAT and CDR2 is FQNNGV. CDR3 length: 14 residues. V lost 2 bases and J 3 bases, leaving 11 bases between the germline ends. Written as DNA, the CDR3 is TGTGCCAGCAGCTTAAGAGGAGGGGTCTACGAGCAGTACTTC. Translated: CASSLRGGVYEQYF.

The V gene is TRBV19, the J gene TRBJ1-5; perhaps TRBD1 as D (5 bases). CDR1 LNHDA and CDR2 SQIVND come from the germline V gene (reference sequence). The CDR3 covers 14 residues. V lost 4 bases, J lost 3 bases, and 10 bases lay in between. CDR3 protein: CASSTGTDNQPQHF. The CDR3 region has the DNA TGTGCCAGTAGTACCGGGACTGACAATCAGCCCCAGCATTTT. Complete variable domain (other parts from reference TRBV19 and TRBJ1-5): DGGITQSPKYLFRKEGQNVTLSCEQNLNHDAMYWYRQDPGQGLRLIYYSQIVNDFQKGDIAEGYSVSREKKESFPLTVTSAQKNPTAFYLCASSTGTDNQPQHFGDGTRLSIL.

The genes are TRBV11-3 and TRBJ2-3, with 7 bases fitting TRBD1. V trimming: 8 bases; J trimming: 2 bases; junction bases outside the gene matches: 4. Germline V lookup: CDR1 SGHNT, CDR2 YENEEA. This CDR3 has 13 amino acids. This CDR3 is CASRDSHTDTQYF. CDR3 DNA sequence: TGTGCCAGCCGGGACAGTCACACAGATACGCAGTATTTT.

The rearrangement links TRBV6-5 to TRBJ1-1, with TRBD1 identical over 10 bases. Trimming at V came to 6 bases and at J to 4 bases, leaving 8 bases not matched to a gene. From germline, CDR1 is MNHEY and CDR2 SVGAGI. There are 15 residues in the CDR3. Here the CDR3 DNA reads TGTGCCAGCAGACGACAGGGGGCCTGGGGCACTGAAGCTTTCTTT. It is translated as CASRRQGAWGTEAFF.

This clone was picked up one time. The chain uses TRBV12-5 and TRBJ2-7, with 10 bases aligning to TRBD2. The germline V gene encodes CDR1 LGHNT and CDR2 FRNRAP. V shed 1 base, J shed 3 bases, and the junction held 18 bases outside the gene matches. The CDR3 covers 20 residues. CDR3: CASGLDLSAPLAGSFYEQYF. CDR3 DNA sequence: TGTGCTAGTGGTTTGGACCTATCGGCCCCACTAGCGGGGAGTTTCTACGAGCAGTACTTC. The full variable domain, its missing parts supplied by reference TRBV12-5 and TRBJ2-7, is DARVTQTPRHKVTEMGQEVTMRCQPILGHNTVFWYRQTMMQGLELLAYFRNRAPLDDSGMPKDRFSAEMPDATLATLKIQPSEPRDSAVYFCASGLDLSAPLAGSFYEQYFGPGTRLTVT.

The chain uses TRBV19 and TRBJ1-4, with 8 nucleotides matching TRBD1. The CDR3 is 14 residues long. The germline CDR1 and CDR2 sequences are LNHDA and SQIVND (reference sequence). Trimming at V came to 5 bases and at J to 7 bases, leaving 6 bases not matched to a gene. The CDR3 region has the DNA TGTGCCAGTAGTGAAGACAGGGGAGGTGAAAAACTGTTTTTT. As protein: CASSEDRGGEKLFF.

V gene TRBV7-2 combines with J gene TRBJ1-2, with D tentatively TRBD1 (5 bases). The CDR3 loop spans 14 amino acids. The V end was cut by 0 bases, the J end by 9 bases, with 14 bases between. Germline-derived CDR1 and CDR2 are SGHTA and FQGNSA. The CDR3 DNA sequence: TGTGCCAGCAGCTTAGCGAGGGGAGGTCACAGCTACACCTTC. Residues: CASSLARGGHSYTF.

V is TRBV12-3 or TRBV12-4 and J is TRBJ2-1; TRBD2 matches 7 bases. Unmatched junction bases numbered 3, after V lost 5 bases and J lost 5 bases. CDR3 length equals 13 residues. CDR3 amino acids: CASSSGNHNEQFF. In DNA form, the CDR3 reads TGTGCCAGCAGTAGCGGGAATCACAATGAGCAGTTCTTC.

The rearrangement joins TRBV7-2 to TRBJ1-2; D is uncertain. Germline CDR1 is SGHTA and CDR2 is FQGNSA. With 1 base removed from V and 4 bases from J, the gap between germline ends came to 13 bases. The CDR3 is 15 amino acids. CDR3 sequence: CASSLEELDFYGYTF. CDR3 nucleotides: TGTGCCAGCAGCTTAGAGGAATTGGATTTCTATGGCTACACCTTC.

This chain links TRBV9 with TRBJ1-2; 7 positions match TRBD1. Germline assignment: CDR1 SGDLS and CDR2 YYNGEE. The junction had 1 base not matched to a gene; V was cut back by 6 bases and J by 2 bases. The CDR3 is 12 residues long. The chain's CDR3 is CASKGANYGYTF. CDR3 DNA: TGTGCCAGCAAGGGGGCGAACTATGGCTACACCTTC. Combining the CDR3 with reference TRBV9 and TRBJ1-2 gives the whole variable domain DSGVTQTPKHLITATGQRVTLRCSPRSGDLSVYWYQQSLDQGLQFLIQYYNGEERAKGNILERFSAQQFPDLHSELNLSSLELGDSALYFCASKGANYGYTFGSGTRLTVV.

J is TRBJ1-1 and V is TRBV7-3; D is unresolved. The CDR3 is 14 amino acids. Germline loops: CDR1 SGHTA, CDR2 FQGTGA. Deletions cut 2 bases from V and 1 base from J, with 8 bases between. CDR3 DNA sequence: TGTGCCAGCAGCTTAGGCACAGCGAACACTGAAGCTTTCTTT. It codes for CASSLGTANTEAFF.

This chain joins TRBV7-2 and TRBJ1-1; D is ambiguous. Per germline, CDR1 SGHTA and CDR2 FQGNSA. This CDR3 is built from 11 residues. V dropped 5 bases and J dropped 6 bases, with 7 bases sitting between them. CDR3: CASSPTPEAFF. The CDR3 DNA reads TGTGCCAGCAGCCCGACTCCTGAAGCTTTCTTT.

The rearrangement joins TRBV10-3 to TRBJ2-3, with 9 positions matching TRBD2. Trimming at V came to 4 bases and at J to 1 base, leaving 0 bases not matched to a gene. CDR3 length: 14 residues. The germline V gene encodes CDR1 ENHRY and CDR2 SYGVKD. CDR3 sequence: CAISGTSGTDTQYF. The DNA for the CDR3 is TGTGCCATCAGTGGGACTAGCGGCACAGATACGCAGTATTTT.

This chain uses TRBV10-3 with TRBJ2-7; 10 nucleotides align to TRBD2. CDR3 length equals 15 residues. Germline V gene sequence: CDR1 ENHRY, CDR2 SYGVKD. J lost 3 bases, V lost 4 bases, and 6 bases had no gene match. The CDR3 coding sequence is TGTGCCATCAGTGGGGCTAGCGGGAGTTACTACGAGCAGTACTTC. Translation gives CAISGASGSYYEQYF.

The chain has TRBV10-3 and TRBJ2-7; D is perhaps TRBD2 (5 bases). The germline V and J ends were trimmed by 0 bases and 2 bases, with 17 bases remaining between them. There are 17 residues in the CDR3. Germline-derived CDR1 and CDR2 are ENHRY and SYGVKD. CDR3: CAISESPGGLGPYEQYF. CDR3 bases: TGTGCCATCAGTGAGTCCCCGGGCGGGCTAGGTCCCTACGAGCAGTACTTC.

This chain joins TRBV13 and TRBJ1-1; weak D call: TRBD1 (6 bases). The germline gives CDR1 PRHDT, CDR2 FYEKMQ (reference sequence). The CDR3 length is 15 residues. V was clipped by 5 bases and J by 4 bases, with 17 bases between them. Written as DNA, the CDR3 is TGTGCCAGCAGCCCAACCAGGGGTATAGGCACTGAAGCTTTCTTT. The encoded protein is CASSPTRGIGTEAFF.

This chain joins TRBV6-5 and TRBJ2-1, with D unclear. The ends were cut back, 5 bases at V and 1 base at J, with 12 bases in the middle. Germline V lookup: CDR1 MNHEY, CDR2 SVGAGI. There are 15 residues in the CDR3. The CDR3 is CASSRLAVSYNEQFF. The CDR3 region has the DNA TGTGCCAGCAGTCGTCTTGCGGTTTCCTACAATGAGCAGTTCTTC.

The V gene is TRBV2, the J gene TRBJ2-3; 7 bases line up with TRBD1. From germline, CDR1 is SNHLY and CDR2 FYNNEI. This CDR3 has 15 amino acids. With 3 bases clipped from V and 4 bases from J, the junction kept 7 bases outside the gene matches. The CDR3 sequence: CASSETGMGSDTQYF. The CDR3 nucleotides read TGTGCCAGCAGTGAGACAGGGATGGGCTCAGATACGCAGTATTTT.

J is TRBJ2-1 and V is TRBV7-6; D is unclear. Germline V gene sequence: CDR1 SGHVS, CDR2 FNYEAQ. V was clipped by 3 bases and J by 8 bases, with 5 bases between them. This CDR3 has 11 residues. CDR3 bases: TGTGCCAGCAGCTTCTTGGATGAGCAGTTCTTC. It yields the protein CASSFLDEQFF.

The chain joins TRBV6-2 or TRBV6-3 to TRBJ2-7; 7 bases line up with TRBD1. This CDR3 is built from 12 residues. Germline lookup yields CDR1 MNHEY and CDR2 SVGEGT. V gave up 5 bases and J gave up 5 bases; unmatched junction bases: 3. In DNA form, the CDR3 reads TGTGCCAGCAGTGGTGACAGGGACGAGCAGTACTTC. It yields the protein CASSGDRDEQYF.

The V and J genes are TRBV24-1 and TRBJ2-3; no clear D. CDR3 length equals 12 residues. Trimming removed 1 base from V and 8 bases from J, with 6 bases in between. Looked up from germline, CDR1 is KGHDR and CDR2 is SFDVKD. The CDR3 protein is CATSDFIGTQYF. DNA of the CDR3: TGTGCCACCAGTGATTTCATCGGTACGCAGTATTTT.

The V call is TRBV7-2, the J call TRBJ1-3; D is unclear. This CDR3 is built from 17 residues. Trimming stripped 3 bases from V and 0 bases from J, with 15 bases between. Germline V gene data show CDR1 as SGHTA and CDR2 as FQGNSA. The CDR3 is CASSLDSRLSSGNTIYF. CDR3 in DNA: TGTGCCAGCAGCTTGGACTCTCGATTGTCCTCTGGAAACACCATATATTTT.